This T cell receptor beta chain is from a study of OX40 agonist ivuxolimab in advanced cancers. Study information: Dose-escalation cases comprised hepatocellular carcinoma, melanoma, renal cell or head and neck cancer.

Study-level findings and limits: More expanded clones were seen, on average, in CD8+ T cells than in CD4+. At 0.1 to 3.0 mg/kg and by week 6, CD4+ and CD8+ T cells in the blood had expanded clonally. Among the nonresponders, some also had low normalized T-cell clonal expansion.

Notes on this clone: The antigen is not known.

The table came from immunoSEQ multiplex PCR; TCRdb's copy has only in-frame clones and leaves some out. The sample yields approximately 13,000 clones, under 70% seen once. Material: CD4+ or CD8+ T cells sorted from blood, obtained in a trial of the OX40 agonist ivuxolimab. This receptor was taken from an adult with an advanced solid tumor such as melanoma, head and neck, liver or kidney cancer.

The CDR3 is CASSRGDTGELFF. CDR3 coding DNA: TGTGCCAGCAGCAGGGGTGACACCGGGGAGCTGTTTTTT. This sequence joins TRBV7-8 and TRBJ2-2; D possibly corresponds to TRBD1 (5 bases). Between the trimmed V and J ends, which lost 5 bases and 3 bases, there was a span of 7 bases. CDR1 and CDR2 (germline): SGHVS, FQNEAQ. The CDR3 has 13 amino acids. Filled out from reference TRBV7-8 and TRBJ2-2, the complete variable domain reads GAGVSQSPRYKVAKRGQDVALRCDPISGHVSLFWYQQALGQGPEFLTYFQNEAQLDKSGLPSDRFFAERPEGSVSTLKIQRTQQEDSAVYLCASSRGDTGELFFGEGSRLTVL.